The 14 T cell receptor beta chains in this list originate from one sample, sequenced in a study of blood T cell repertoires in COVID-19. The assay was immunoSEQ multiplex PCR, and TCRdb's table has in-frame clones only and misses some. The table includes roughly 74,000 clones, 88% detected once. What was sequenced was peripheral blood. The receptors were sampled from a woman older than 75 with active or convalescent COVID-19.

The chain is built from TRBV20-1 and TRBJ2-7, with a weak D call TRBD1 (6 bases). Trimming left V 3 bases short and J 7 bases short, with 16 bases between. Germline lookup yields CDR1 DFQATT and CDR2 SNEGSKA (reference sequence). The CDR3 consists of 13 residues. This CDR3 is CSASQAARGEQYF. In nucleotides, the CDR3 is TGCAGTGCTAGTCAAGCCGCGAGGGGGGAGCAGTACTTC.

The chain combines TRBV7-2 with TRBJ1-1, with 7 bases identical to TRBD1. After removal of 4 bases from V and 6 bases from J, the junction contained 5 bases not matched to a gene. This CDR3 is built from 13 residues. CDR1 and CDR2 (germline): SGHTA, FQGNSA. The CDR3 sequence is CASSWSDRAEAFF. DNA of the CDR3: TGTGCCAGCAGCTGGTCAGACAGGGCTGAAGCTTTCTTT.

The rearrangement links TRBV7-2 to TRBJ1-1; 7 bases fit TRBD1. The CDR3 extends over 15 amino acids. Germline CDR1 is SGHTA and CDR2 is FQGNSA. The V and J ends lost 4 bases and 2 bases, in that order; junction bases with no gene match: 7. As DNA, the CDR3 is TGTGCCAGCAGCTATGAAGGGACAGCCAACACTGAAGCTTTCTTT. Encoded protein: CASSYEGTANTEAFF.

The chain couples TRBV5-1 to TRBJ2-5; D is uncertain. The V end lost 1 base, the J end lost 1 base, and 2 bases lay between the germline ends. The CDR3 totals 12 residues. CDR1 and CDR2 from the germline V gene are SGHRS and YFSETQ. CDR3 amino acids: CASSLLQETQYF. The CDR3 DNA is TGCGCCAGCAGCTTGCTCCAAGAGACCCAGTACTTC. The complete variable domain, with remaining parts taken from reference TRBV5-1 and TRBJ2-5, reads KAGVTQTPRYLIKTRGQQVTLSCSPISGHRSVSWYQQTPGQGLQFLFEYFSETQRNKGNFPGRFSGRQFSNSRSEMNVSTLELGDSALYLCASSLLQETQYFGPGTRLLVL.

The chain is built from TRBV5-8 and TRBJ1-5; no firm D call. Germline CDR1 SGHTS, CDR2 YDEGEE. The CDR3 spans 14 residues. The CDR3 region is CAHLRRERRQPQHF. As DNA, the CDR3 is TGTGCACACCTACGGAGGGAAAGGAGACAGCCCCAGCATTTT.

On this clone itself: A junction end diverges from the germline sequence, so it may reflect a read error. The chain is built from TRBV5-4 and TRBJ2-3; 9 nucleotides align to TRBD2. The CDR3 loop spans 15 amino acids. CDR1 is SGHNT, CDR2 YYREEE, per germline (reference sequence). CDR3 sequence: CASSSSGTSTDTQYF. In DNA form, the CDR3 reads TGTGCCAGCAGCTCCTCCGGGACTAGCACGGATACGCAGTATTTT.

The chain links TRBV5-1 to TRBJ1-6; 9 positions agree with TRBD1. After removal of 4 bases from V and 10 bases from J, the junction contained 12 bases not matched to a gene. Germline V gene lookup returns CDR1 SGHRS and CDR2 YFSETQ. This CDR3 has 16 residues. CDR3 residues: CASSPEGQGWGSPLHF. The CDR3 DNA sequence: TGCGCCAGCAGCCCGGAGGGACAGGGTTGGGGATCACCCCTCCACTTT.

The CDR3 spells CSASRGSAFF. The CDR3 coding sequence is TGCAGTGCTAGTAGGGGGTCAGCTTTCTTT. The gene calls are TRBV20-1 and TRBJ1-1, with TRBD1 as a possible D gene (6 bases). Trimming stripped 3 bases from V and 10 bases from J, with 9 bases between. The CDR3 has 10 residues. Germline loops: CDR1 DFQATT, CDR2 SNEGSKA (reference sequence).

This chain links TRBV6-1 with TRBJ1-5; 11 positions match TRBD1. This CDR3 is 16 amino acids long. V gave up 4 bases and J gave up 2 bases; unmatched junction bases: 4. The germline V gene encodes CDR1 MNHNS and CDR2 SASEGT. The CDR3 loop is CASSVDRGRGNQPQHF. The CDR3 nucleotides are TGTGCCAGCAGTGTGGACAGGGGGCGCGGCAATCAGCCCCAGCATTTT.

The gene calls are TRBV6-5 and TRBJ2-1; 8 nucleotides align to TRBD2. V was clipped by 6 bases and J by 4 bases; unmatched bases: 8. Germline V CDR1 and CDR2: MNHEY, SVGAGI. CDR3 length: 15 amino acids. In nucleotides, the CDR3 is TGTGCCAGCAGAGGCAGCGGGGGAGAGTACAATGAGCAGTTCTTC. Translating gives CASRGSGGEYNEQFF.

The V gene is TRBV28, the J gene TRBJ2-1; 12 bases line up with TRBD2. Germline CDR1 reads MDHEN; CDR2 reads SYDVKM. Germline trimming cut 6 bases from V and 9 bases from J; bases unmatched to any gene: 9. This CDR3 is built from 15 residues. CDR3 sequence (DNA): TGTGCCAGCAGAACCCAGGCTAGCGGGAGGGGTGAGCAGTTCTTC. Translated, it gives CASRTQASGRGEQFF.

This rearrangement joins TRBV6-2 or TRBV6-3 to TRBJ2-7, with 12 nucleotides matching TRBD2. V lost 4 bases and J lost 3; bases outside the gene matches: 7. The CDR3 is made up of 16 amino acids. Looked up from germline, CDR1 is MNHEY and CDR2 is SVGEGT. The CDR3 is CASSFTSGRIIYEQYF. The CDR3 coding sequence is TGTGCCAGCAGTTTTACTAGCGGGAGGATAATCTACGAGCAGTACTTC.

In DNA, the CDR3 is TGTGCCAGCAGCTTGGTTGGCGGGGGGGTCAGCTCCTACGAGCAGTACTTC. As protein: CASSLVGGGVSSYEQYF. The rearrangement uses TRBV7-2 and TRBJ2-7; TRBD2 matches at 9 bases. V was clipped by 3 bases and J by 0 bases; unmatched bases: 9. The germline V gene encodes CDR1 SGHTA and CDR2 FQGNSA. The CDR3 has 17 amino acids.

This sequence joins TRBV29-1 and TRBJ1-1, with D uncertain. The CDR3 totals 14 residues. Per germline, CDR1 SQVTM and CDR2 ANQGSEA. V dropped 5 bases and J dropped 1 base, with 14 bases sitting between them. CDR3 DNA: TGCAGCGTTCGGGCGGGGAATGCGAACACTGAAGCTTTCTTT. Translating gives CSVRAGNANTEAFF.